These T cell receptor beta chains were read from a single sample in a study of cytomegalovirus exposure and HLA in healthy donors. Repertoires were generated with immunoSEQ multiplex PCR, while TCRdb's copy carries only in-frame clones and drops some. The table shows over 150,000 clones, with about 64% occurring only once. What was sequenced was PBMCs. Receptors were obtained from a man in his fifties in good health and CMV-seronegative. Both conserved end residues are part of each CDR3. The D gene is left open where the match is weak. Clone size, where shown, is once, few, many, or a class for clones that have expanded.

>-|TRBV5-1|14|TRBJ2-1|-
CASSLEPGINEQFF
TGCGCCAGCAGCTTGGAGCCGGGGATCAATGAGCAGTTCTTC
>-|TRBV19|16|TRBJ2-4|-
CASSPRTEVAKNIQYF
TGTGCCAGTAGTCCCAGGACGGAGGTAGCCAAAAACATTCAGTACTTC
>-|TRBV7-3|13|TRBJ2-7|-
CASSPQGTDEQYF
TGTGCCAGCAGCCCTCAGGGGACCGACGAGCAGTACTTC
>-|TRBV6-1|14|TRBJ2-3|-
CASRDILWADTQYF
TGTGCCAGCAGGGACATCCTCTGGGCAGATACGCAGTATTTT
>-|TRBV28|15|TRBJ1-2|TRBD1
CASRTQQGSSYGYTF
TGTGCCAGCAGGACGCAACAGGGGTCGAGCTATGGCTACACCTTC
>-|TRBV27|14|TRBJ1-5|-
CASSPPGLGQPQHF
TGTGCCAGCAGTCCTCCGGGGTTAGGTCAGCCCCAGCATTTT
>-|TRBV28|11|TRBJ1-1|-
CATESFTEAFF
TGTGCCACCGAGAGTTTCACTGAAGCTTTCTTT
>-|TRBV29-1|15|TRBJ2-6|TRBD1
CSVLGQGTGANVLTF
TGCAGCGTCCTGGGACAGGGTACCGGGGCCAACGTCCTGACTTTC
>-|TRBV7-2|17|TRBJ2-6|TRBD2
CASSVGGGRTGANVLTF
TGTGCCAGCAGCGTTGGGGGGGGAAGGACTGGGGCCAACGTCCTGACTTTC
>few|TRBV7-2|17|TRBJ2-1|TRBD1
CASSLALVDRAGNEQFF
TGTGCCAGCAGCTTAGCGCTCGTGGACAGGGCGGGCAATGAGCAGTTCTTC
>-|TRBV18|17|TRBJ2-5|TRBD2
CASSPRGLAGGEETQYF
TGTGCCAGCTCACCACGCGGACTAGCGGGGGGCGAGGAGACCCAGTACTTC
>few|TRBV21-1|18|TRBJ2-2|-
CASSKGAGGRGLTGELFF
TGTGCCAGCAGCAAGGGGGCAGGGGGCCGGGGGTTGACCGGGGAGCTGTTTTTT
>-|TRBV10-3|15|TRBJ2-1|TRBD1
CAISEGQGARDEQFF
TGTGCCATCAGTGAGGGACAGGGGGCGAGGGATGAGCAGTTCTTC
>-|TRBV6-6|13|TRBJ2-7|-
CASSQGFEYEQYF
TGTGCCAGCAGCCAGGGGTTTGAGTACGAGCAGTACTTC
>-|TRBV5-1|14|TRBJ1-5|-
CASSLGRAGEPQHF
TGCGCCAGCAGCTTGGGAAGGGCGGGAGAGCCCCAGCATTTT
>-|TRBV6-6|15|TRBJ1-2|-
CASSSLLGLDYGYTF
TGTGCCAGCAGTTCCCTACTCGGGTTAGACTATGGCTACACCTTC
>-|TRBV7-2|16|TRBJ2-1|-
CASRRTGGESYNEQFF
TGTGCCAGCAGGAGGACGGGCGGGGAGTCCTACAATGAGCAGTTCTTC
>-|TRBV18|14|TRBJ1-6|-
CASSPADSKSPLHF
TGTGCCAGCTCACCCGCAGATTCGAAGTCACCCCTCCACTTT
>-|TRBV4-1|14|TRBJ1-2|-
CASTLAGGSDGYTF
TGCGCCAGCACCCTCGCGGGGGGGAGCGATGGCTACACCTTC
>-|TRBV2|15|TRBJ1-5|-
CASSDGTNSNQPQHF
TGTGCCAGCAGTGATGGTACAAATAGCAATCAGCCCCAGCATTTT
>-|TRBV9|14|TRBJ1-3|TRBD1
CASSGTGGENTIYF
TGTGCCAGCAGCGGAACAGGGGGCGAAAACACCATATATTTT
>-|TRBV27|16|TRBJ2-1|TRBD2
CATGRGVYSSYNEQFF
TGTGCCACCGGGCGGGGGGTTTATAGCTCCTACAATGAGCAGTTCTTC
>-|TRBV28|16|TRBJ2-7|TRBD2
CASSLYGRGSSYEQYF
TGTGCCAGCAGTTTATACGGGCGGGGGAGCTCCTACGAGCAGTACTTC
>-|TRBV5-1|14|TRBJ2-5|TRBD1
CASSLWTGEETQYF
TGCGCCAGCAGCTTGTGGACAGGGGAAGAGACCCAGTACTTC
>once|TRBV5-4|15|TRBJ1-1|-
CASSLGATVDTEAFF
TGTGCCAGCAGCTTGGGGGCAACGGTTGACACTGAAGCTTTCTTT
>-|TRBV5-1|14|TRBJ2-7|TRBD1
CASSSTGGSYEQYF
TGCGCCAGCAGCTCGACAGGGGGGTCCTACGAGCAGTACTTC
>-|TRBV5-1|12|TRBJ2-7|TRBD1
CASSPGGGEQYF
TGCGCCAGCAGCCCAGGGGGCGGGGAGCAGTACTTC
>few|TRBV13|13|TRBJ2-5|-
CASSFQGLETQYF
TGTGCCAGCAGCTTCCAGGGGCTCGAGACCCAGTACTTC
>-|TRBV4-1|15|TRBJ1-2|-
CASSQERQGYYGYTF
TGCGCCAGCAGCCAAGAGAGGCAGGGCTACTATGGCTACACCTTC
>few|TRBV5-1|14|TRBJ1-1|-
CASSFGGANTEAFF
TGCGCCAGCAGCTTCGGAGGGGCCAACACTGAAGCTTTCTTT
>-|TRBV19|15|TRBJ2-5|-
CATSRSGAVQETQYF
TGTGCCACCTCCCGAAGTGGGGCAGTTCAAGAGACCCAGTACTTC
>-|TRBV19|14|TRBJ1-1|-
CASSKGHFNTEAFF
TGTGCCAGTAGTAAGGGACATTTTAACACTGAAGCTTTCTTT
>-|TRBV19|16|TRBJ1-3|-
CASSVQVTFSGNTIYF
TGTGCCAGTAGTGTACAGGTGACCTTCTCTGGAAACACCATATATTTT
>-|TRBV9|15|TRBJ2-3|TRBD2
CASSVRGDSTDTQYF
TGTGCCAGCAGCGTGCGGGGGGATAGCACAGATACGCAGTATTTT
>-|TRBV11-2|18|TRBJ2-2|-
CASSGDQGGNANTGELFF
TGTGCCAGCAGCGGGGACCAGGGGGGAAACGCGAACACCGGGGAGCTGTTTTTT
>-|TRBV6-1|15|TRBJ1-1|TRBD1
CASSGGQVRNTEAFF
TGTGCCAGCAGTGGGGGACAGGTGCGGAACACTGAAGCTTTCTTT
>once|TRBV11-2|14|TRBJ1-2|-
CASTTLRGAYGYTF
TGTGCCAGCACCACCCTCCGGGGGGCGTATGGCTACACCTTC
>-|TRBV6-5|15|TRBJ1-1|TRBD1
CATVNSGTENTEAFF
TGTGCCACCGTTAACTCCGGGACAGAGAACACTGAAGCTTTCTTT
>-|TRBV19|15|TRBJ2-5|-
CASSIAPRVQETQYF
TGTGCCAGTAGTATAGCCCCCAGGGTCCAAGAGACCCAGTACTTC